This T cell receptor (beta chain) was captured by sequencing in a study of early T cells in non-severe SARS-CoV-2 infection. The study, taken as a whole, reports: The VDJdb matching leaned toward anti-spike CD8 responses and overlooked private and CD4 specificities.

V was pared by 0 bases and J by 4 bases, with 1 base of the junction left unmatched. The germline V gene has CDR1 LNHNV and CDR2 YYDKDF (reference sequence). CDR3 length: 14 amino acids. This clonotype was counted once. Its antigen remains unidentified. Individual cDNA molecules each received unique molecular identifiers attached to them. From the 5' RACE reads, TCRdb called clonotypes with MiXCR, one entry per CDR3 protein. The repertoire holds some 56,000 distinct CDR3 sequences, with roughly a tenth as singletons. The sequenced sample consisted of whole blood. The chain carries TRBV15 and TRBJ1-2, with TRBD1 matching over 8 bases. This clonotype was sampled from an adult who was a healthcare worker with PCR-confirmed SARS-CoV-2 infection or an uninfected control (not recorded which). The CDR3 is CATSRDTGGYGYTF. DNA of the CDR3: TGTGCCACCAGCAGAGATACAGGGGGCTATGGCTACACCTTC.